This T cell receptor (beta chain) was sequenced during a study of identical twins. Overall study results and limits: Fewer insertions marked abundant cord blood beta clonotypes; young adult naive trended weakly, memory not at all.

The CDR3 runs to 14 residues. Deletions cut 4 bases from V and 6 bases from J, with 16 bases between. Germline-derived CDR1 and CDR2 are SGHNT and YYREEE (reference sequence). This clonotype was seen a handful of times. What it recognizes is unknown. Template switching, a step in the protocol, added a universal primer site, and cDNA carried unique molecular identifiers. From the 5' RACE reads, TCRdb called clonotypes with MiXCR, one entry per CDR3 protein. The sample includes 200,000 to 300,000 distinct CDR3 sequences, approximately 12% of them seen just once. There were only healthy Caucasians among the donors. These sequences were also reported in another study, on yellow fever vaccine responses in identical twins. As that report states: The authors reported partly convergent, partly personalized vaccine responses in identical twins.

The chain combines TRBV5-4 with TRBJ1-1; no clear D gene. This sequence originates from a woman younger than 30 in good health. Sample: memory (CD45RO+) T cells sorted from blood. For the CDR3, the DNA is TGTGCCAGCAGCCAAAGCGCTGGGGTTCCTGAAGCTTTCTTT. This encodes CASSQSAGVPEAFF.